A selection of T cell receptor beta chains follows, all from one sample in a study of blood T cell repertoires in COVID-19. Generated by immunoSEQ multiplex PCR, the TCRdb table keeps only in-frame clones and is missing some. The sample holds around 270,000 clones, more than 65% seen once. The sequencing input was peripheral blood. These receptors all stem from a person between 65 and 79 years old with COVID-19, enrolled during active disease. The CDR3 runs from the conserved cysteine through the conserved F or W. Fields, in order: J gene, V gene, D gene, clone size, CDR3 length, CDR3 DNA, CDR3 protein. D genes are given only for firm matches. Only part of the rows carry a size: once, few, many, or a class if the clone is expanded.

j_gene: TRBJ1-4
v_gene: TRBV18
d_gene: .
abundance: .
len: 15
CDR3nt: TGTGCCAGCTCACCCTCCTCCGGTCTAAATGAAAAACTGTTTTTT
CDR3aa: CASSPSSGLNEKLFF

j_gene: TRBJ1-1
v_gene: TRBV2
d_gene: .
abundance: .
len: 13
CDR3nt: TGTGCCAGCAGCCGGGATTTGAACACTGAAGCTTTCTTT
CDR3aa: CASSRDLNTEAFF

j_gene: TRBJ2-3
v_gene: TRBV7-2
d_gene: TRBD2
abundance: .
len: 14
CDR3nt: TGTGCCAGCACCCGCGGGGGGGCAATAGATACGCAGTATTTT
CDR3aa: CASTRGGAIDTQYF

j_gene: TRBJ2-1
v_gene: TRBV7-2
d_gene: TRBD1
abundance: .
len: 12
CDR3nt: TGTGCCAGCAGCGCCCAGGGGGTAGGGCAGTTCTTC
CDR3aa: CASSAQGVGQFF

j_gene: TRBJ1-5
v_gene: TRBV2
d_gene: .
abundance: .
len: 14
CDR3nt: TGTGCCAGCGTTCGGGACACTGGCAATCAGCCCCAGCATTTT
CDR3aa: CASVRDTGNQPQHF

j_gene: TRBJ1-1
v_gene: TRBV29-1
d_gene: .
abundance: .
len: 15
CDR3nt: TGCAGAGCCACCGACAGGACCGGGCTTGGCACTGAAGCTTTCTTT
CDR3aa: CRATDRTGLGTEAFF

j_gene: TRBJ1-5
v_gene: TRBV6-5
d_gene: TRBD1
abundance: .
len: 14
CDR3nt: TGTGCCAGCTGGACAGGGAGGGAGGATCAGCCCCAGCATTTT
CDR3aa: CASWTGREDQPQHF

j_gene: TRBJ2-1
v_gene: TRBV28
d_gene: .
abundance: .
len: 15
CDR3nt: TGTGCCAGCAGTATTATAAGTGGGCTAGCCCATGAGCAGTTCTTC
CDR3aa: CASSIISGLAHEQFF

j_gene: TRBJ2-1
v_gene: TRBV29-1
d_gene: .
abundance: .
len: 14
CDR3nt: TGCAGCGTTTCGTCCCAGGAAGAATACAATGAGCAGTTCTTC
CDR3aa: CSVSSQEEYNEQFF

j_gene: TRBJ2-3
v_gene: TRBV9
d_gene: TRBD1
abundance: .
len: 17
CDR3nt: TGTGCCAGCAGCGTAGTAGGTGTGGGACAGGGAGTCGATACGCAGTATTTT
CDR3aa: CASSVVGVGQGVDTQYF

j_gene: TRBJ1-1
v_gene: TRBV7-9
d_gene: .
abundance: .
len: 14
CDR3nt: TGTGCCAGCAGCTTAGCGGGGAGGAACACTGAAGCTTTCTTT
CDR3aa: CASSLAGRNTEAFF

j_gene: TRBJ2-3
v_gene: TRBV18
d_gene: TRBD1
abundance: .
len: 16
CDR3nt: TGTGCCAGCTCCATCGACAGGGCGTTGTCTAGGGATACGCAGTATTTT
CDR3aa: CASSIDRALSRDTQYF

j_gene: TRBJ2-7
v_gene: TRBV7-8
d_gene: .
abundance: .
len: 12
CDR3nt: TGTGCCAGCAGCTTATTCGGCTACGAGCAGTACTTC
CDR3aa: CASSLFGYEQYF

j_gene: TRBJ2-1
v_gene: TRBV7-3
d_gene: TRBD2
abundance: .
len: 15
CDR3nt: TGTGCCAGCAGCATTAGCGGGGCACACTACAATGAGCAGTTCTTC
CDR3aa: CASSISGAHYNEQFF

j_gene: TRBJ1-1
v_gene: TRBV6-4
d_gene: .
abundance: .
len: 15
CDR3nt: TGTGCCAGGATACTACAGGGTTGCCTGGACACTGAAGCTTTCTTT
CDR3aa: CARILQGCLDTEAFF

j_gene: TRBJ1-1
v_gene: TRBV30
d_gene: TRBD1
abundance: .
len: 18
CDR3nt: TGTGCCTGGCAAACCCCGGGACAGGGGGCCTGGTTGAACACTGAAGCTTTCTTT
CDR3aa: CAWQTPGQGAWLNTEAFF

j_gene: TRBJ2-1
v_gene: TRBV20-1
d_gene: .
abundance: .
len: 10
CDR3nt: TGCAGTGCCCCACTACGTGAGCAGTTCTTC
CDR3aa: CSAPLREQFF

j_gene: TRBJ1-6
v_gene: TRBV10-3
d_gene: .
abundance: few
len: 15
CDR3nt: TGTGCCTCTCAATCCACAGGGTTGAATAATTCACCCCTCCACTTT
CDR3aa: CASQSTGLNNSPLHF

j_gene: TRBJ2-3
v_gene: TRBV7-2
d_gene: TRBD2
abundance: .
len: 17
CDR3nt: TGTGCCAGCAGCTTAGGTACCAGCGGGAGTGGTTCAGGGACGCAGTATTTT
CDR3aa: CASSLGTSGSGSGTQYF

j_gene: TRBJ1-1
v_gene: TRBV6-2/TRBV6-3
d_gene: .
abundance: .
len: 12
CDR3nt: TGTGCCAGCAGTTACGGAGAAGCCCAAGCTTTCTTT
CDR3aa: CASSYGEAQAFF

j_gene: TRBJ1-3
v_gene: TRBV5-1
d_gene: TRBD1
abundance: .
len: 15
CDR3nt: TGCGCCAGCAGCTTGCAGGGGGAAAAAATAGACACCATATATTTT
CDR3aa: CASSLQGEKIDTIYF

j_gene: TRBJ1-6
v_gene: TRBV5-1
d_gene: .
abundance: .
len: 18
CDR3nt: TGCGCCAGCAGCTCCATCCCCAGCGGGGGCGCCGATAATTCACCCCTCCACTTT
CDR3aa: CASSSIPSGGADNSPLHF

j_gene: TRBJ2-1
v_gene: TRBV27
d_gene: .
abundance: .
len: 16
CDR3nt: TGTGCCAGCAGTTTATTAGACAGGCTGACCTACAATGAGCAGTTCTTC
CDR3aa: CASSLLDRLTYNEQFF

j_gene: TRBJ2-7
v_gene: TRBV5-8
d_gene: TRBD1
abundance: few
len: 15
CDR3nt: TGTGCCAGCAGCTTGGGTCCAGGGGGAATCTACGAGCAGTACTTC
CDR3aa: CASSLGPGGIYEQYF

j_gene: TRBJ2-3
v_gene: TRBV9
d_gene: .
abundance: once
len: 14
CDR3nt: TGTGCCAGCAGCGTATTGGATGTGGAGGGTACGCAGTATTTT
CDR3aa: CASSVLDVEGTQYF

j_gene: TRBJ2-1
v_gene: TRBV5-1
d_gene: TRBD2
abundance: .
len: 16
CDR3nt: TGCGCCAGCAGCTTGGAACTAGCGGGAGTCAGGTATGAGCAGTTCTTC
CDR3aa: CASSLELAGVRYEQFF

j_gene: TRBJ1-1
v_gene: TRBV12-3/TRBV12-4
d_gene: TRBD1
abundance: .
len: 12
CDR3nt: TGTGCCAGCCTACAGGGGGTCACTGAAGCTTTCTTT
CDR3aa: CASLQGVTEAFF

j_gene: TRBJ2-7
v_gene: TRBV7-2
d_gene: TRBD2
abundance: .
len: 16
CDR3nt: TGTGCCAGCAGCGCTCGGACTAGCGGGAGATCGGGCGAGCAGTACTTC
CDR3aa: CASSARTSGRSGEQYF

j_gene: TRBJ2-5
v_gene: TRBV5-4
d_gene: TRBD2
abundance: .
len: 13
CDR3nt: TGTGCCGCGGGAGGCCCGGGGGAAGAGACCCAGTACTTC
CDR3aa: CAAGGPGEETQYF

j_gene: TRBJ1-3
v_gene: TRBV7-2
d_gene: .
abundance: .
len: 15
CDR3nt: TGTGCCAGCAGCTTAGTGTCGGGGACTGGAAACACCATATATTTT
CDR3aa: CASSLVSGTGNTIYF

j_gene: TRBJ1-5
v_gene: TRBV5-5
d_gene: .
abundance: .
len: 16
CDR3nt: TGTGCCAGCAGCTTGGGGGCTGTGTTAAGCAATCAGCCCCAGCATTTT
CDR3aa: CASSLGAVLSNQPQHF

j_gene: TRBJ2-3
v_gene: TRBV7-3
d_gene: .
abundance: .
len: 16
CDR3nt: TGTGCCAGCAGCTACCTCGTCAGGCTAGCCAGAGATACGCAGTATTTT
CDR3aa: CASSYLVRLARDTQYF

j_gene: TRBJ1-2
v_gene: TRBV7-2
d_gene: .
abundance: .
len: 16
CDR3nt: TGTGCCAGCAGACCGACCGGGACGGCGGGGCTCTATGGCTACACCTTC
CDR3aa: CASRPTGTAGLYGYTF

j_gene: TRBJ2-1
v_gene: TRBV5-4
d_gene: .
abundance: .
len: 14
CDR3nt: TGTGCCAGCAGCTTGGAAATCGTCTACAATGAGCAGTTCTTC
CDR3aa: CASSLEIVYNEQFF

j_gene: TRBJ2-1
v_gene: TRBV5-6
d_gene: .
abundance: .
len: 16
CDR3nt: TGTGCCAGCAGCTTGGGCCCAGGGACTTCCTACAATGAGCAGTTCTTC
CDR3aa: CASSLGPGTSYNEQFF

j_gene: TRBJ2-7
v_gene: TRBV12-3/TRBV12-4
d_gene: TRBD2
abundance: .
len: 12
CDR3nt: TGTGCCAGCAGGACGGGGGGGCGCGGGCAGTACTTC
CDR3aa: CASRTGGRGQYF

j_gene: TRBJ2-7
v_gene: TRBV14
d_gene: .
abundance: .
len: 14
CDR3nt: TGTGCCAGCAGCACATGGGACAATTCCTACGAGCAGTACTTC
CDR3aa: CASSTWDNSYEQYF

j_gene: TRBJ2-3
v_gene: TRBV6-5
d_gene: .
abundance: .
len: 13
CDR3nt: TGTGCCACGACGGACTCTCCACCGGATACGCAGTATTTT
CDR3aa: CATTDSPPDTQYF

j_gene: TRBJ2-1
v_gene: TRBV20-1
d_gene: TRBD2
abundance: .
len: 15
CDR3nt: TGCAGTGCTAGTTTCGGCGGGGGGAACTACAATGAGCAGTTCTTC
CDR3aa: CSASFGGGNYNEQFF

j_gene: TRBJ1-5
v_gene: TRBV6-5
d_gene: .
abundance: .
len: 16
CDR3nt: TGTGCCAGCAGTTACTCGAACCCCGGGGGGGACCAGCCCCAGCATTTT
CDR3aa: CASSYSNPGGDQPQHF

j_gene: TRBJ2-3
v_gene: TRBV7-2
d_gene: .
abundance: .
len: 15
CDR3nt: TGTGCCAGCTCAGGGAGGACAGGATCCACAGATACGCAGTATTTT
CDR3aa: CASSGRTGSTDTQYF

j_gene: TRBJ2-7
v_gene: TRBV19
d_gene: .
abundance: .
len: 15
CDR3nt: TGTGCCAGTAGTCCTGGGCTCAGGGGTTCGTACGAGCAGTACTTC
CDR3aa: CASSPGLRGSYEQYF

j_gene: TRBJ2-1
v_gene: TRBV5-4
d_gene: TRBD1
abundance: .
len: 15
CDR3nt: TGTGCCAGCAGTCAATCCGACAGGGGGCTCAGTGAGCAGTTCTTC
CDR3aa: CASSQSDRGLSEQFF

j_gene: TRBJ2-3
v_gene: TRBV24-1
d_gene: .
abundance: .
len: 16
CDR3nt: TGTGCCACCAGTGAGCCAGCGGGTGGAAGCACAGATACGCAGTATTTT
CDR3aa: CATSEPAGGSTDTQYF

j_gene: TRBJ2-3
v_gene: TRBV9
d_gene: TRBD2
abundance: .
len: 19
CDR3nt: TGTGCCAGCAGCGGGGCCCAGACTAGCGGGGGGGCCCTCACAGATACGCAGTATTTT
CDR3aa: CASSGAQTSGGALTDTQYF

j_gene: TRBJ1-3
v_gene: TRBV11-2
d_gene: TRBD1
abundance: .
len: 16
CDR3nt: TGTGCCAGCAGCTTAGTGGCAGGGGGCGAAGGAAACACCATATATTTT
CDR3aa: CASSLVAGGEGNTIYF